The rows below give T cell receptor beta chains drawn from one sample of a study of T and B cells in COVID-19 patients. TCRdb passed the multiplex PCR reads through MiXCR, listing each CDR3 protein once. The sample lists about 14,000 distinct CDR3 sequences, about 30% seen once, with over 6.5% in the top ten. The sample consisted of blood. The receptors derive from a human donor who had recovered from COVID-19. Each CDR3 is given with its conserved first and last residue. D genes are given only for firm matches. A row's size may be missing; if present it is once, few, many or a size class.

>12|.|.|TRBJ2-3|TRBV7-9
TGTGCCAGCAGCTGGACCGATTCTACGCAGTATTTT
CASSWTDSTQYF
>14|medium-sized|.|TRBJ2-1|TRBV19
TGTGCCAGTAGTATCGGGGGCCCTAGCAATGAGCAGTTCTTC
CASSIGGPSNEQFF
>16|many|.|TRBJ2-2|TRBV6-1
TGTGCCAGCAGGAGCAGGGAAGAAGCTGCGACCGGGGAGCTGTTTTTT
CASRSREEAATGELFF
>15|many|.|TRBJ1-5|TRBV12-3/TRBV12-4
TGTGCCAGCAGTTTGGGTCCAGGCGGGTTGCAGCCCCAGCATTTT
CASSLGPGGLQPQHF
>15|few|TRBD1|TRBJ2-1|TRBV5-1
TGCGCCAGCAGCCCGCTGACCGGGACAGGGAATGAGCAGTTCTTC
CASSPLTGTGNEQFF
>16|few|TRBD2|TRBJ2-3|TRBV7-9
TGTGCCAGCAGCCGTCGGGGGGGGATAAGCACAGATACGCAGTATTTT
CASSRRGGISTDTQYF
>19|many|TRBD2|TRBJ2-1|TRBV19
TGTGCCAGTAATCCGGTCGGGCTAGCGGGAGGTAAGACCTACAATGAGCAGTTCTTC
CASNPVGLAGGKTYNEQFF
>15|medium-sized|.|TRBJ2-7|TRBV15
TGTGCCACCAGCAGAGACGGTCGGGGGACCTACGAGCAGTACTTC
CATSRDGRGTYEQYF
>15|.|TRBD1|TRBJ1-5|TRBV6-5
TGTGCCAGCAGCCGGGGACAGTATAGCAATCAGCCCCAGCATTTT
CASSRGQYSNQPQHF
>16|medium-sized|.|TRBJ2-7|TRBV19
TGTGCCAGTAGCGTATCCGGGACAACAAAGTCCTACGAGCAGTACTTC
CASSVSGTTKSYEQYF
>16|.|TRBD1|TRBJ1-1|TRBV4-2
TGTGCCAGCAGCCTAGAGACAGGGGGACTGAACACTGAAGCTTTCTTT
CASSLETGGLNTEAFF
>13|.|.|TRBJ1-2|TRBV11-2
TGTGCCAGCAGCTTAGGAACAGGGCATGGCTACACCTTC
CASSLGTGHGYTF
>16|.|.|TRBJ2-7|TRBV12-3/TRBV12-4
TGTGCCAGCAGTTTAAAACGACCTATAGACTCCTACGAGCAGTACTTC
CASSLKRPIDSYEQYF
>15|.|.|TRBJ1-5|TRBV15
TGTGCCACCAGCAGCTTCTCAGAAAACAATCAGCCCCAGCATTTT
CATSSFSENNQPQHF
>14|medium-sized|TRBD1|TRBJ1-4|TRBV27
TGTGCCAGCAGTACGGACAGGGCGGCTGAAAAACTGTTTTTT
CASSTDRAAEKLFF
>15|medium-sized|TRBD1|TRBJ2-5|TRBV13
TGTGCCAGCAGTTCCATCCGGGACAGGGAAGAGACCCAGTACTTC
CASSSIRDREETQYF
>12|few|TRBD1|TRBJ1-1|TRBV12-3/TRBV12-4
TGTGCCAGCAGTGACAGGGTCTCTGAAGCTTTCTTT
CASSDRVSEAFF
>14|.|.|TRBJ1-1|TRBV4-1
TGCGCCAGCAGCCCTGGGCGATTGAACACTGAAGCTTTCTTT
CASSPGRLNTEAFF
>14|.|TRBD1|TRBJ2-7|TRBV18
TGTGCCAGCTCCCCGGGACAGGGGAGTTACGAGCAGTACTTC
CASSPGQGSYEQYF
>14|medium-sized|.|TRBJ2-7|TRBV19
TGTGCCAGTAGTATTATGGGGACCGACTACGAGCAGTACTTC
CASSIMGTDYEQYF
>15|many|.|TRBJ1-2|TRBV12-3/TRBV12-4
TGTGCCAGCAGTTCTCTATCGCCAATCACGAGCGGCTACACCTTC
CASSSLSPITSGYTF
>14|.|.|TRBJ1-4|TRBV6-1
TGTGCCGGACCAAGTGGAGCTCCGGCCGAAAAACTGTTTTTT
CAGPSGAPAEKLFF
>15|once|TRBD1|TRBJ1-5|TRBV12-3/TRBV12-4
TGTGCCAGCACTTGGTACGGACAGGGAGATCAGCCCAAGCATTTT
CASTWYGQGDQPKHF
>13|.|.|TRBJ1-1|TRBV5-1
TGCGCCAGCAGCTTGGAAGCGAACACTGAAGCTTTCTTT
CASSLEANTEAFF